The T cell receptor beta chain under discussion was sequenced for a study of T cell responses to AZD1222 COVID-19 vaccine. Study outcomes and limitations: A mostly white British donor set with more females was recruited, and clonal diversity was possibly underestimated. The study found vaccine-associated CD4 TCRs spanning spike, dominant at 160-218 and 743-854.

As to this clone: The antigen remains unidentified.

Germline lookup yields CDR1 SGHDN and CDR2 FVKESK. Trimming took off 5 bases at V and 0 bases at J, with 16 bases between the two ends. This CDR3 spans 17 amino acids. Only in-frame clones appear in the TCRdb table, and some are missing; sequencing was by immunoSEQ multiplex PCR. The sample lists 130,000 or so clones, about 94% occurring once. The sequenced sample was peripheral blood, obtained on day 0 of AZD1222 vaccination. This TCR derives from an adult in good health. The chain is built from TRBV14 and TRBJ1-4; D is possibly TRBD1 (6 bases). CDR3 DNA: TGTGCCAGCAGCGATCCCAGGGGATCCGCAACTAATGAAAAACTGTTTTTT. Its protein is CASSDPRGSATNEKLFF.